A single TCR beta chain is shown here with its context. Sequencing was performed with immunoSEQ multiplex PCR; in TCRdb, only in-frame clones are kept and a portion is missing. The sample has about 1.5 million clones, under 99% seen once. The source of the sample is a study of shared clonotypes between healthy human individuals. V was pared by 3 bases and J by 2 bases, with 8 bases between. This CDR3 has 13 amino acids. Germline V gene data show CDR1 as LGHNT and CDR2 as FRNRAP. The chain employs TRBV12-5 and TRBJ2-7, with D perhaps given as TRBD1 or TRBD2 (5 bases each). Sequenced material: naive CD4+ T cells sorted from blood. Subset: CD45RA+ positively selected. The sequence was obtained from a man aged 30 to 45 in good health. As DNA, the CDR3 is TGTGCTAGTGGTTTAGGGGAGACCTACGAGCAGTACTTC. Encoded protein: CASGLGETYEQYF.